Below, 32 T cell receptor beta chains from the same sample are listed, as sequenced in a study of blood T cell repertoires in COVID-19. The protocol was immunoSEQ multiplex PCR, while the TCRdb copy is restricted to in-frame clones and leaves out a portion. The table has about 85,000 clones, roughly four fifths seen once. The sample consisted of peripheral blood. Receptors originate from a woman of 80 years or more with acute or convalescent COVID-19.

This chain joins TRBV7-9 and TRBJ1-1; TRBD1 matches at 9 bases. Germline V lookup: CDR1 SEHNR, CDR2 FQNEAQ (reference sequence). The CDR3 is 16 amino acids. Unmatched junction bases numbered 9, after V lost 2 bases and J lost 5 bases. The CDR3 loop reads CASSLTPGTGSTEAFF. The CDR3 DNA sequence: TGTGCCAGCAGCTTAACCCCCGGGACAGGGTCTACTGAAGCTTTCTTT. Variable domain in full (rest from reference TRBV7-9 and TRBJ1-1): DTGVSQNPRHKITKRGQNVTFRCDPISEHNRLYWYRQTLGQGPEFLTYFQNEAQLEKSRLLSDRFSAERPKGSFSTLEIQRTEQGDSAMYLCASSLTPGTGSTEAFFGQGTRLTVV.

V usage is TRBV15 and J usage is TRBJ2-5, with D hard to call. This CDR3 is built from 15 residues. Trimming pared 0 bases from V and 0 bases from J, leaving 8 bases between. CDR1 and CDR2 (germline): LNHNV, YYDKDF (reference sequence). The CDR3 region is CATSRDRLHQETQYF. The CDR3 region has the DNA TGTGCCACCAGCAGAGATAGACTTCACCAAGAGACCCAGTACTTC.

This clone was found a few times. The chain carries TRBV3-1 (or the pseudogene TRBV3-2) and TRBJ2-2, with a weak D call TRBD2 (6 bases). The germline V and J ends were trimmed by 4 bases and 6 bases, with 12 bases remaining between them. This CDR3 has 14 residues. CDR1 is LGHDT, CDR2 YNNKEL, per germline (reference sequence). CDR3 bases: TGTGCCAGCAGCCGGAACCCGGGGGCCGGGGAGCTGTTTTTT. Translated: CASSRNPGAGELFF.

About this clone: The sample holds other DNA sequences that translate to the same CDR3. CDR3 in DNA: TGTGCCAGCAGTGGGACAGGGAACGGAAACACCATATATTTT. Translated: CASSGTGNGNTIYF. The V and J genes are TRBV2 and TRBJ1-3, with 8 bases matching TRBD1. This CDR3 is built from 14 residues. Germline CDR1 SNHLY, CDR2 FYNNEI. The J segment lost 4 bases and the V segment lost 4 bases, leaving 3 bases of the junction unmatched.

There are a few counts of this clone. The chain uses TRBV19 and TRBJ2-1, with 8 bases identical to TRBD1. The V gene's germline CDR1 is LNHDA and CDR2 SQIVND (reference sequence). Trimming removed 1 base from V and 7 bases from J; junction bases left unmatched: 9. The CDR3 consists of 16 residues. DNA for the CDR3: TGTGCCAGTAGTATAGGCCGGGACAGGCGTCGGAATGAGCAGTTCTTC. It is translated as CASSIGRDRRRNEQFF.

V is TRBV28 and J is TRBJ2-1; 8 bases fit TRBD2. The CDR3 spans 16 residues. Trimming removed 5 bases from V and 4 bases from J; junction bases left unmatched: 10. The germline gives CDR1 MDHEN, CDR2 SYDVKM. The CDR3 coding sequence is TGTGCCAGCAGTCCCCTTTCTAGCGGGTTTTACAATGAGCAGTTCTTC. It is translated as CASSPLSSGFYNEQFF.

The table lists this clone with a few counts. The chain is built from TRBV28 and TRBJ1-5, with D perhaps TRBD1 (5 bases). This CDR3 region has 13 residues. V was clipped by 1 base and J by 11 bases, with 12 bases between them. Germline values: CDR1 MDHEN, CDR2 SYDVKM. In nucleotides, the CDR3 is TGTGCCAGCAGTTTATCGGTAATCAGGGCCCAGCATTTT. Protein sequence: CASSLSVIRAQHF.

The CDR3 coding sequence is TGTGCCAGCAACGAAGGGACAGGGAACTATGGCTACACCTTC. Protein sequence: CASNEGTGNYGYTF. The V and J genes are TRBV28 and TRBJ1-2, with 9 bases that match TRBD1. Germline values: CDR1 MDHEN, CDR2 SYDVKM. V gave up 7 bases and J gave up 2 bases; unmatched junction bases: 5. The CDR3 spans 14 residues.

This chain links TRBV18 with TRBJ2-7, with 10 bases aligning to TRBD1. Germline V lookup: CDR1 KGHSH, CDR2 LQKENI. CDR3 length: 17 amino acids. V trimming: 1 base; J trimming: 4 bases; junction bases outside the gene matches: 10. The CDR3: CASSPLVVGQGSYEQYF. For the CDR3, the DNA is TGTGCCAGCTCACCACTGGTTGTGGGACAGGGGTCATACGAGCAGTACTTC.

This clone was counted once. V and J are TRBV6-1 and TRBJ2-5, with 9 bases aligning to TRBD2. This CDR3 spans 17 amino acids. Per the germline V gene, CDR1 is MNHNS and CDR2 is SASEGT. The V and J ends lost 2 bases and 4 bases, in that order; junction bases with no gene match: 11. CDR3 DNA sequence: TGTGCCAGCAGTGAAACCCACCTCAGCGGGGGGAGAGAGACCCAGTACTTC. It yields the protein CASSETHLSGGRETQYF.

The CDR3 protein is CASSFTGGYEQYF. The CDR3 DNA is TGTGCCAGCAGTTTCACAGGGGGCTACGAGCAGTACTTC. The V gene is TRBV27, the J gene TRBJ2-7, with TRBD1 matching over 8 bases. CDR1 is MNHEY, CDR2 SMNVEV, per germline (reference sequence). The J segment lost 3 bases and the V segment lost 3 bases, leaving 1 base of the junction unmatched. CDR3 length: 13 residues.

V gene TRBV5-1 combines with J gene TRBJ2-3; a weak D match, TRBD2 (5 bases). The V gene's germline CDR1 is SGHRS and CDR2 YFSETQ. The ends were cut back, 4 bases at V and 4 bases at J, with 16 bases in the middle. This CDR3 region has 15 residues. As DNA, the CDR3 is TGCGCCAGCAGCGCGGACTCTCCAGGAGCAGATACGCAGTATTTT. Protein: CASSADSPGADTQYF.

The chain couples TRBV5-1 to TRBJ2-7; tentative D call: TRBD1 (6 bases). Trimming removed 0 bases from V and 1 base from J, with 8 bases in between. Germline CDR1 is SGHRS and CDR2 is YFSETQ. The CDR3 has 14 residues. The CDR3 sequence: CASSLAGTSYEQYF. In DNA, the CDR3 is TGCGCCAGCAGCTTGGCTGGGACATCCTACGAGCAGTACTTC.

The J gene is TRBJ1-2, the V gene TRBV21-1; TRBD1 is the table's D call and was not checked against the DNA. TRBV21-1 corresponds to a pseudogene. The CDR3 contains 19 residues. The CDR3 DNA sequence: TGTGCCAGCAGCAAAAGATTCCCGCGAGATATGGTGGGCCCCTATGGCTACACCTTC. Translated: CASSKRFPRDMVGPYGYTF.

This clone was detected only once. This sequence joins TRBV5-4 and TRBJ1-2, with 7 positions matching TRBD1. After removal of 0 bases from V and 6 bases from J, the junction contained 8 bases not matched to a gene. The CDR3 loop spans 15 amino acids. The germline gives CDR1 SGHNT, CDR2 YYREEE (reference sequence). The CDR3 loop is CASSLVPGQSDGYTF. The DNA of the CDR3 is TGTGCCAGCAGCTTGGTTCCGGGACAGTCGGATGGCTACACCTTC.

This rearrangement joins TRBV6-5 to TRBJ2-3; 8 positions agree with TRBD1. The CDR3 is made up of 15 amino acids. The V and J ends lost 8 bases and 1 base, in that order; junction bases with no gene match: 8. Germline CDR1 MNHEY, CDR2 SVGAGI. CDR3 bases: TGTGCCAGCTCGCGACAGGGGCTTCGCACAGATACGCAGTATTTT. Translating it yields CASSRQGLRTDTQYF.

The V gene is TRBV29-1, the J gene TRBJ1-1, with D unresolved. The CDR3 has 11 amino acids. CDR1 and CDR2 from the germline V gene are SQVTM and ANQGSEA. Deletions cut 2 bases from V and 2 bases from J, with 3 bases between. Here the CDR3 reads CSVELNTEAFF. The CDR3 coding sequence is TGCAGCGTTGAACTTAACACTGAAGCTTTCTTT.

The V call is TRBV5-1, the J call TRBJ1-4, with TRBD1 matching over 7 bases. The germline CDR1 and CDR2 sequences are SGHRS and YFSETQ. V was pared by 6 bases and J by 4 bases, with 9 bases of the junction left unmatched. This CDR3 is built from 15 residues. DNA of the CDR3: TGCGCCAGCACCCTACAGGGGAGGATTAATGAAAAACTGTTTTTT. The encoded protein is CASTLQGRINEKLFF.

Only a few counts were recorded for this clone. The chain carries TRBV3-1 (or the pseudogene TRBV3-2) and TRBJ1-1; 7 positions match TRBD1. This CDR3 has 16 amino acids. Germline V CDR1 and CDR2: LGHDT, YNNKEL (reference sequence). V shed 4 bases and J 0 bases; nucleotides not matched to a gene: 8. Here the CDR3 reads CASSLGQALMNTEAFF. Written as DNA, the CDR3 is TGTGCCAGCAGCCTAGGACAGGCTCTCATGAACACTGAAGCTTTCTTT.

The CDR3 sequence: CASSVELGGEQYF. CDR3 coding DNA: TGCGCCAGCAGTGTTGAATTGGGGGGAGAGCAGTACTTC. The J gene is TRBJ2-7, the V gene TRBV10-1; D may be TRBD2 (6 bases). The CDR3 has 13 residues. Trimming left V 4 bases short and J 7 bases short, with 14 bases between. Germline V CDR1 and CDR2: WNHNN, SYGVQD (reference sequence).

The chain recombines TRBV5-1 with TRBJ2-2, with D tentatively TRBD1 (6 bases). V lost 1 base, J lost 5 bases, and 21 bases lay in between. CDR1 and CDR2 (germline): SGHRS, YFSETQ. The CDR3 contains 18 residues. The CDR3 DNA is TGCGCCAGCAGCTTGCGACAGGCCGGCTTTGAAAGGACCGGGGAGCTGTTTTTT. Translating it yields CASSLRQAGFERTGELFF.

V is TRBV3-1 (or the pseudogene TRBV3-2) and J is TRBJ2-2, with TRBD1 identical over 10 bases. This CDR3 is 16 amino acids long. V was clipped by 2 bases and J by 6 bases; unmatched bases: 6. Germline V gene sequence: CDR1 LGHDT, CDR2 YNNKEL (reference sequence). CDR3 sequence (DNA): TGTGCCAGCAGCCAATGGGGGACAGGGGAGGCCGGGGAGCTGTTTTTT. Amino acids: CASSQWGTGEAGELFF.

The CDR3 reads CASNSGDSYNEQFF. In nucleotides, the CDR3 is TGTGCCAGCAACTCGGGTGACTCCTACAATGAGCAGTTCTTC. This sequence joins TRBV28 and TRBJ2-1; D not resolved. Germline values: CDR1 MDHEN, CDR2 SYDVKM. CDR3 length: 14 amino acids. V was shortened by 7 bases and J by 0 bases, with 10 bases between the two germline ends.

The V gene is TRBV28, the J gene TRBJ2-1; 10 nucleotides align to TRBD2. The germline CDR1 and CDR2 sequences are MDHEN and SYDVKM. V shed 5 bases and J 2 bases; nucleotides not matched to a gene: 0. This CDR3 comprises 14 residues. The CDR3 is CASSLAGAYNEQFF. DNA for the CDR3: TGTGCCAGCAGTCTAGCGGGAGCCTACAATGAGCAGTTCTTC.

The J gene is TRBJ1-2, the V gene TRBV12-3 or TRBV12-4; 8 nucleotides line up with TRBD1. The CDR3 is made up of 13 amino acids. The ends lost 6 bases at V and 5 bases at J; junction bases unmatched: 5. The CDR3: CASRTTGDYGYTF. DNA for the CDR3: TGTGCCAGCAGGACGACAGGGGATTATGGCTACACCTTC.

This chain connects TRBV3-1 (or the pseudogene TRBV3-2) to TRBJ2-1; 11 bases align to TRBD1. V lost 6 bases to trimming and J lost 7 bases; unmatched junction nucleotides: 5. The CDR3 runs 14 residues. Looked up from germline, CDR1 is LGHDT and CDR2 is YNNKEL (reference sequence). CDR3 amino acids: CASSGQGAWNEQFF. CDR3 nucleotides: TGTGCCAGCAGTGGACAGGGGGCATGGAATGAGCAGTTCTTC.

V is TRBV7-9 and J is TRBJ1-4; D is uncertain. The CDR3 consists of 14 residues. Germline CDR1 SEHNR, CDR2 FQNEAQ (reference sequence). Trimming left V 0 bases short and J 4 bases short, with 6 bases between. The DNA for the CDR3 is TGTGCCAGCAGCTTAGCCGGGAGTAATGAAAAACTGTTTTTT. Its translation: CASSLAGSNEKLFF.

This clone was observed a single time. CDR3 nucleotides: TGCGCCAGCAGCTTACAGGGAGTCTCTGGAAACACCATATATTTT. This sequence encodes CASSLQGVSGNTIYF. V gene TRBV5-1 combines with J gene TRBJ1-3; possibly TRBD1 for D (6 bases). CDR1 is SGHRS and CDR2 is YFSETQ in the germline V gene. V lost 2 bases and J 0 bases, leaving 9 bases between the germline ends. There are 15 residues in the CDR3. Full variable domain (rest looked up from reference TRBV5-1 and TRBJ1-3): KAGVTQTPRYLIKTRGQQVTLSCSPISGHRSVSWYQQTPGQGLQFLFEYFSETQRNKGNFPGRFSGRQFSNSRSEMNVSTLELGDSALYLCASSLQGVSGNTIYFGEGSWLTVV.

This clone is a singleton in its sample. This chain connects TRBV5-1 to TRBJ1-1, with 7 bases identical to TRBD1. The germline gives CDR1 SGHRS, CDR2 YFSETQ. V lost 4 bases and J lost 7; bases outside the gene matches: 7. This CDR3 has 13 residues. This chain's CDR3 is CASSTGTASEAFF. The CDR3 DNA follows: TGCGCCAGCAGCACCGGGACAGCCAGTGAAGCTTTCTTT.

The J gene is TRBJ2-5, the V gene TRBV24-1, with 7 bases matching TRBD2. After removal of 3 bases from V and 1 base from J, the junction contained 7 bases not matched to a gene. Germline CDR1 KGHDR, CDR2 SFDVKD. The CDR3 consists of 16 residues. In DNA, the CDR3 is TGTGCCACCAGTGATCTGGGAGGGGTAGCCCAAGAGACCCAGTACTTC. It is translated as CATSDLGGVAQETQYF.

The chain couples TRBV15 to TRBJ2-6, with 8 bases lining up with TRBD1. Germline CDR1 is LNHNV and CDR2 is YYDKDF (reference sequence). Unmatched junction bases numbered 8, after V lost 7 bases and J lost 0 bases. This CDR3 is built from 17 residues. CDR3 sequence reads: CATTTDRGSSGANVLTF. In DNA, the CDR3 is TGTGCCACCACCACCGACAGGGGAAGCTCTGGGGCCAACGTCCTGACTTTC. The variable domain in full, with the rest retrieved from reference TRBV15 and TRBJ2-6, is DAMVIQNPRYQVTQFGKPVTLSCSQTLNHNVMYWYQQKSSQAPKLLFHYYDKDFNNEADTPDNFQSRRPNTSFCFLDIRSPGLGDTAMYLCATTTDRGSSGANVLTFGAGSRLTVL.

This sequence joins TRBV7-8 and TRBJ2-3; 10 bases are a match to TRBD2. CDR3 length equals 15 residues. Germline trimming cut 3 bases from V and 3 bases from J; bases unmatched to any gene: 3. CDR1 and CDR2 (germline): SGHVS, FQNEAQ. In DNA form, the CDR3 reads TGTGCCAGCAGCTTCTCTAGCGGGGGAACAGATACGCAGTATTTT. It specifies CASSFSSGGTDTQYF.